These 21 T cell receptor beta chains share one sample of origin, sequenced in a study of blood T cell repertoires in COVID-19. Profiled with immunoSEQ multiplex PCR; TCRdb holds only in-frame clones, not every one. The sample lists roughly 100,000 clones, approximately 82% occurring once. The material sequenced was peripheral blood. Receptors were obtained from a woman over 75 with acute or convalescent COVID-19.

The chain recombines TRBV28 with TRBJ2-1, with 9 bases lining up with TRBD2. The CDR3 has 15 amino acids. J gave up 4 bases and V 5 bases, and 6 bases lay outside the gene matches. The germline gives CDR1 MDHEN, CDR2 SYDVKM. CDR3 sequence reads: CASSPLAGPYNEQFF. CDR3 nucleotides: TGTGCCAGCAGTCCCCTAGCGGGGCCGTACAATGAGCAGTTCTTC.

The V and J genes are TRBV6-1 and TRBJ1-2; D is ambiguous. Trimming removed 3 bases at V and 7 bases at J, with 6 bases between. Germline CDR1 reads MNHNS; CDR2 reads SASEGT. The CDR3 is 11 residues long. CDR3 loop: CASSEGTGYTF. The CDR3 DNA reads TGTGCCAGCAGTGAGGGCACTGGCTACACCTTC.

This clone has only one observation. V usage is TRBV5-1 and J usage is TRBJ2-7; TRBD2 is a possible D gene (5 bases). V shed 0 bases and J shed 3 bases, with 10 bases lying between them. The CDR3 sequence is 14 residues long. Germline CDR1 is SGHRS and CDR2 is YFSETQ. The CDR3 nucleotides read TGCGCCAGCAGCTTGGACAGAGGGAACTACGAGCAGTACTTC. Encoded protein: CASSLDRGNYEQYF.

The chain recombines TRBV28 with TRBJ1-1, with TRBD1 identical over 7 bases. The length of the CDR3 is 14 residues. V trimming: 6 bases; J trimming: 5 bases; junction bases outside the gene matches: 9. From germline, CDR1 is MDHEN and CDR2 SYDVKM. CDR3 sequence: CASRGAGGRTEAFF. The CDR3 DNA follows: TGTGCCAGCAGGGGGGCAGGGGGTCGGACTGAAGCTTTCTTT.

This chain joins TRBV7-2 and TRBJ1-5; 7 bases align to TRBD1. CDR1 SGHTA and CDR2 FQGNSA come from the germline V gene. This CDR3 contains 14 residues. V lost 4 bases to trimming and J lost 3 bases; unmatched junction nucleotides: 3. The CDR3 protein is CASSWTGLNQPQHF. The CDR3 DNA is TGTGCCAGCAGCTGGACAGGTCTCAATCAGCCCCAGCATTTT.

The chain uses TRBV4-1 and TRBJ2-7; 7 positions agree with TRBD1. This CDR3 region has 15 residues. Germline-derived CDR1 and CDR2 are MGHRA and YSYEKL. Trimming took 2 bases from V and 3 from J; bases not matched to a gene: 7. As DNA, the CDR3 is TGCGCCAGCAGCCAAAGCCCACAGGGGATCTACGAGCAGTACTTC. It codes for CASSQSPQGIYEQYF.

The V gene is TRBV12-5, the J gene TRBJ2-1; D ambiguous. Trimming pared 7 bases from V and 5 bases from J, leaving 15 bases between. The germline CDR1 and CDR2 sequences are LGHNT and FRNRAP. This CDR3 contains 14 residues. The CDR3 is CASAFTTSNNEQFF. The DNA for the CDR3 is TGTGCTAGTGCCTTTACCACTTCAAACAATGAGCAGTTCTTC.

The rearrangement uses TRBV7-2 and TRBJ2-3; TRBD1 aligns across 7 bases. The CDR3 is 16 amino acids. Germline V CDR1 and CDR2: SGHTA, FQGNSA. The V and J ends lost 2 bases and 0 bases, in that order; junction bases with no gene match: 5. The CDR3 bases are TGTGCCAGCAGCTTACGTATGACAGGGAGCACAGATACGCAGTATTTT. Translation: CASSLRMTGSTDTQYF.

The chain has TRBV7-8 and TRBJ2-5; D uncertain. Trimming shortened V by 2 bases and J by 0 bases, and 7 bases separated the two germline ends. This CDR3 is 14 amino acids long. Germline V gene lookup returns CDR1 SGHVS and CDR2 FQNEAQ. Here the CDR3 reads CASSLNRDQETQYF. CDR3 coding DNA: TGTGCCAGCAGCTTAAATCGTGACCAAGAGACCCAGTACTTC.

This clone was observed a handful of times. This chain connects TRBV11-3 to TRBJ2-5, with 9 bases that match TRBD2. Germline CDR1 and CDR2: SGHNT and YENEEA. Trimming removed 6 bases from V and 4 bases from J; junction bases left unmatched: 6. The CDR3 loop spans 14 amino acids. This chain's CDR3 is CASSPGTSPETQYF. The CDR3 DNA reads TGTGCCAGCAGTCCCGGGACTAGCCCAGAGACCCAGTACTTC.

The V gene is TRBV7-2, the J gene TRBJ1-2; 8 bases match TRBD1. The J segment lost 6 bases and the V segment lost 4 bases, leaving 7 bases of the junction unmatched. CDR1 and CDR2 from the germline V gene are SGHTA and FQGNSA. This CDR3 has 14 amino acids. In DNA form, the CDR3 reads TGTGCCAGCAGCTCTGGAACAGGGGGGGATGGCTACACCTTC. Its protein product is CASSSGTGGDGYTF.

The gene calls are TRBV11-3 and TRBJ2-1; 8 positions agree with TRBD2. There are 16 residues in the CDR3. J was trimmed by 0 bases and V by 5 bases; bases with no gene match: 6. Germline CDR1 reads SGHNT; CDR2 reads YENEEA. CDR3 sequence reads: CASSAREVLSYNEQFF. CDR3 coding DNA: TGTGCCAGCAGCGCGCGGGAGGTCCTCTCCTACAATGAGCAGTTCTTC.

The chain is built from TRBV6-2 or TRBV6-3 and TRBJ2-7; TRBD1 might be the D (5 bases). CDR3 size: 12 residues. V dropped 4 bases and J dropped 5 bases, with 9 bases sitting between them. The germline V gene has CDR1 MNHEY and CDR2 SVGEGT. CDR3 amino acids: CASSSRVNEQYV. CDR3 nucleotide sequence: TGTGCCAGCAGTTCCAGGGTCAACGAGCAGTACGTC.

The chain couples TRBV2 to TRBJ1-6; 8 nucleotides match TRBD1. The CDR3 runs to 15 residues. Trimming at V came to 8 bases and at J to 3 bases, leaving 6 bases not matched to a gene. Germline CDR1 reads SNHLY; CDR2 reads FYNNEI. This CDR3 reads CASSSRGRYNSPLHF. The CDR3 bases are TGTGCCAGCTCAAGCAGGGGGCGCTATAATTCACCCCTCCACTTT.

The chain couples TRBV2 to TRBJ1-6; D is possibly TRBD1 (5 bases). Germline V gives CDR1 SNHLY, CDR2 FYNNEI. This CDR3 region has 12 residues. Trimming shortened V by 5 bases and J by 9 bases, and 8 bases separated the two germline ends. CDR3 sequence: CASSTGPSPLHF. The CDR3 DNA sequence: TGTGCCAGCAGTACAGGCCCTTCACCCCTCCACTTT.

This chain joins TRBV18 and TRBJ2-4; D perhaps matches TRBD1 (6 bases). Per germline, CDR1 KGHSH and CDR2 LQKENI. This CDR3 region has 15 residues. The germline V and J ends were trimmed by 2 bases and 6 bases, with 14 bases remaining between them. The chain's CDR3 is CASSPIEGVGNIQYF. As DNA, the CDR3 is TGTGCCAGCTCACCAATAGAGGGGGTCGGAAACATTCAGTACTTC.

This CDR3 is CASTIGTRQFF. Here the CDR3 DNA reads TGTGCCAGTACCATAGGGACACGTCAGTTCTTC. The chain uses TRBV19 and TRBJ2-1, with D possibly TRBD1 on 6 matching bases. There are 11 residues in the CDR3. The V and J ends lost 7 bases and 13 bases respectively, with 14 bases between them. The germline gives CDR1 LNHDA, CDR2 SQIVND (reference sequence).

This clone came up once. The V gene is TRBV9, the J gene TRBJ2-1; TRBD2 matches at 8 bases. Germline CDR1 is SGDLS and CDR2 is YYNGEE. The CDR3 extends over 15 amino acids. The V gene end was trimmed by 0 bases and the J gene end by 3 bases; junction bases not matched to a gene: 2. The DNA of the CDR3 is TGTGCCAGCAGCGTAGTTAGCGGGAACTACAATGAGCAGTTCTTC. Protein product: CASSVVSGNYNEQFF.

The V gene is TRBV5-1, the J gene TRBJ2-5; D may be TRBD2 (5 bases). Germline CDR1 is SGHRS and CDR2 is YFSETQ. The CDR3 extends over 15 amino acids. V dropped 0 bases and J dropped 4 bases, with 13 bases sitting between them. The CDR3 region is CASSLGETGIETQYF. CDR3 bases: TGCGCCAGCAGCTTGGGGGAGACCGGGATAGAGACCCAGTACTTC.

This clone was recorded a few times. This chain uses TRBV5-4 with TRBJ2-1; 9 nucleotides line up with TRBD2. CDR3 length equals 15 residues. V shed 6 bases, J shed 9 bases, and the junction held 13 bases outside the gene matches. Germline V lookup: CDR1 SGHNT, CDR2 YYREEE (reference sequence). CDR3 bases: TGTGCCAGCAATGCCGGGACTAGCAAGGAGCGTGAGCAGTTCTTC. Residues: CASNAGTSKEREQFF.

The chain is built from TRBV29-1 and TRBJ1-1; possible D gene TRBD1, 6 bases. Per germline, CDR1 SQVTM and CDR2 ANQGSEA. V lost 2 bases and J lost 0, with 10 bases in between. The CDR3 covers 14 residues. Written as DNA, the CDR3 is TGCAGCGTTGAACGACAGGCGATGAACACTGAAGCTTTCTTT. This encodes CSVERQAMNTEAFF.